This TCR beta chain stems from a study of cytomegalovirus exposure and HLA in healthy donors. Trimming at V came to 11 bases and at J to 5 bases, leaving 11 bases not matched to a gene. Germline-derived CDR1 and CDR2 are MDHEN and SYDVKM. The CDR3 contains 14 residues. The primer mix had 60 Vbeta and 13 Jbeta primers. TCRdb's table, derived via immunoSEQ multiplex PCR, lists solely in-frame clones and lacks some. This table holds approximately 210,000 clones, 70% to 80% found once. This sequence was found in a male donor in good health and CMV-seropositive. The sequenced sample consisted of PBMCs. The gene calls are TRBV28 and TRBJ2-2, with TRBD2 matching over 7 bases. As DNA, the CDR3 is TGTGCCGGACAAGGCGGGAGACGTACCGGGGAGCTGTTTTTT. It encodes CAGQGGRRTGELFF. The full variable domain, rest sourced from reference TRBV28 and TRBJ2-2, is DVKVTQSSRYLVKRTGEKVFLECVQDMDHENMFWYRQDPGLGLRLIYFSYDVKMKEKGDIPEGYSVSREKKERFSLILESASTNQTSMYLCAGQGGRRTGELFFGEGSRLTVL.